This TCR beta chain was captured by sequencing in a study of CD8+ T cells in alopecia areata. RNA was isolated and reverse transcribed to cDNA, the sequencing template. The method was immunoSEQ multiplex PCR; TCRdb's version includes in-frame clones alone and lacks a portion of them. The sample lists some 160,000 clones, roughly 58% seen once, with less than 40% in the top ten. Comment on this clone: Its antigen is undetermined.

Trimming pared 0 bases from V and 8 bases from J, leaving 20 bases between. The CDR3 has 16 residues. Germline CDR1 reads SGDLS; CDR2 reads YYNGEE. Starting from PBMCs, sorting isolated CD4+ and CD8+ T cells. Study-level findings and limits: Sharing of TCRs across patients appeared less clear than in mice, possibly for HLA-related reasons. Higher clonality and more expanded CD8+ clones appeared in lesional than normal scalp.

The sequencing sample was made of CD8+ T cells sorted from blood. The chain is built from TRBV9 and TRBJ1-2; no clear D gene. The source is a human donor in good health. The CDR3 coding sequence is TGTGCCAGCAGCGTAGCTACAACTAGAGAAGGTCTGGGCTACACCTTC. Translation gives CASSVATTREGLGYTF. Variable domain in full (rest from reference TRBV9 and TRBJ1-2): DSGVTQTPKHLITATGQRVTLRCSPRSGDLSVYWYQQSLDQGLQFLIQYYNGEERAKGNILERFSAQQFPDLHSELNLSSLELGDSALYFCASSVATTREGLGYTFGSGTRLTVV.